This T cell receptor beta chain originates from a study of shared clonotypes between healthy human individuals. Worth noting for this clone: As yet, its antigen is unknown.

Study outcomes and limitations: Naive CD4 clonotypes were shared across a handful of donors at 4.5% to 6%. Generally, naive subsets (rather than memory subsets) showed larger estimated richness.

Clones were sequenced by immunoSEQ multiplex PCR, and TCRdb holds only the in-frame ones, with some missing. Here the sample spans about 2.4 million clones, approximately 92% being singletons. Trimming cost V 3 bases and J 2 bases, with 14 bases left between them. The CDR3 is made up of 16 amino acids. Germline V gene lookup returns CDR1 LNHDA and CDR2 SQIVND (reference sequence). The receptor's source is a man between 18 and 35 years old in good health. The source material was naive CD4+ T cells sorted from blood. Stated subset: CD45RA+ positively selected. The chain joins TRBV19 to TRBJ1-5; no reliable D call. The CDR3, as DNA: TGTGCCAGTAGTATCACCCCTCAAAGTGGCAATCAGCCCCAGCATTTT. Amino acids: CASSITPQSGNQPQHF.